One and the same sample provided the 4 T cell receptor beta chains below, sequenced in a study of TIL therapy for anti-PD-1-resistant metastatic lung cancer. The immunoSEQ assay was v3. Clones were sequenced by immunoSEQ multiplex PCR, and TCRdb holds only the in-frame ones, with some missing. This sample yields about 26,000 clones, of which 63% are seen a single time; roughly 16% belongs to the top ten. Time point denoted: pre-treatment sample, taken before nivolumab and TIL therapy. Pleural nodules or supraclavicular lymph nodes made up most of the excised metastases sampled. Sequencing used tumor tissue, obtained at baseline. All receptors come from a woman aged 30 to 85 with non-small cell lung cancer.

The chain joins TRBV7-8 to TRBJ1-1, with no clear D. Trimming cost V 2 bases and J 0 bases, with 7 bases left between them. Per the germline V gene, CDR1 is SGHVS and CDR2 is FQNEAQ. CDR3 length equals 14 residues. The CDR3 coding sequence is TGTGCCAGCAGCTTAATCAGGATGAACACTGAAGCTTTCTTT. Amino acid sequence: CASSLIRMNTEAFF.

V is TRBV6-1 and J is TRBJ1-5, with TRBD1 matching 7 bases. J was trimmed by 8 bases and V by 5 bases; bases with no gene match: 6. Germline V gene lookup returns CDR1 MNHNS and CDR2 SASEGT. The CDR3 loop spans 13 amino acids. CDR3 nucleotides: TGTGCCAGCAGTAACAGGGGTCCGGAGCCCCAGCATTTT. This sequence encodes CASSNRGPEPQHF.

The J gene is TRBJ2-3, the V gene TRBV5-1, with 7 bases identical to TRBD2. Germline assignment: CDR1 SGHRS and CDR2 YFSETQ. V lost 0 bases and J lost 5; bases outside the gene matches: 6. The CDR3 is 15 amino acids. CDR3 in DNA: TGCGCCAGCAGCTTGGACCCCTCGGGGGGAGATACGCAGTATTTT. Amino acid sequence: CASSLDPSGGDTQYF.

The chain recombines TRBV14 with TRBJ2-7; 10 bases are shared with TRBD2. Germline V gives CDR1 SGHDN, CDR2 FVKESK. The V and J ends lost 2 bases and 5 bases, in that order; junction bases with no gene match: 12. This CDR3 has 17 amino acids. CDR3 coding DNA: TGTGCCAGCAGCCAACCCCTACTAGCGGGAACCCCCGACGAGCAGTACTTC. It is translated as CASSQPLLAGTPDEQYF.